This TCR beta chain appears in the sequencing data of a study of Graves' ophthalmopathy and Graves' hyperthyroidism. Regarding the study as a whole: Clonotypes were expanded in thyroid at above 0.001 frequency, and most also appeared in blood.

There are many counts of this clonotype. The antigen remains undetermined. Ophthalmopathy donors showed moderate-to-severe activity, CAS ≥3, NOSPECS ≥4 and a duration under 3 months. This CDR3 is built from 15 residues. V trimming: 3 bases; J trimming: 9 bases; junction bases outside the gene matches: 8. The germline V gene has CDR1 MGHRA and CDR2 YSYEKL. CDR3 regions of TCR beta were amplified from RNA transcripts. Amplification began with first-round RT-PCR using HTBI primers, then second-round multiplex PCR was performed. TCRdb ran MiXCR on the multiplex PCR reads and lists one entry per CDR3 protein. The table has approximately 480,000 distinct CDR3 sequences, approximately 15% seen once.

This TCR was sampled from a woman aged 25 to 39 with Graves' ophthalmopathy. This sequence joins TRBV4-1 and TRBJ1-2, with 12 bases matching TRBD1. Sequencing input: blood. The CDR3: CASSHPGQGAKSYTF. The DNA of the CDR3 is TGCGCCAGCAGCCATCCGGGACAGGGGGCGAAGAGCTACACCTTC.